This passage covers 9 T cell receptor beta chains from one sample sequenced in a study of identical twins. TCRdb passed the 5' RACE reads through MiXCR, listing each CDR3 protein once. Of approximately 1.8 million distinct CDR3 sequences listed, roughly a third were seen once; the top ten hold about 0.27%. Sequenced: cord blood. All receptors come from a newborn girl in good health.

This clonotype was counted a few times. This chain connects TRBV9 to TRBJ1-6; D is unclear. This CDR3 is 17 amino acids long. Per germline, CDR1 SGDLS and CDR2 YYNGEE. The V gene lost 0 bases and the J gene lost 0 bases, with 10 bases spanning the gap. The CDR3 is CASSVEGSPSYNSPLHF. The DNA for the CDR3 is TGTGCCAGCAGCGTAGAAGGGAGCCCCTCCTATAATTCACCCCTCCACTTT.

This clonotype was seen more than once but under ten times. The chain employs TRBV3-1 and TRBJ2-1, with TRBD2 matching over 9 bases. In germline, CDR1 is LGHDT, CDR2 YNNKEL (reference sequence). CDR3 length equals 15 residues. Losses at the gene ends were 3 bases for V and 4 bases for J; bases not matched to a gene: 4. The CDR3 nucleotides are TGTGCCAGCAGCCACGAGCGGGAGGTATACAATGAGCAGTTCTTC. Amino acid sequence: CASSHEREVYNEQFF.

In DNA form, the CDR3 reads TGCAGTGCTAGAGACCCATACACAGGGAACTATGGCTACACCTTC. This gives the protein CSARDPYTGNYGYTF. The J gene is TRBJ1-2, the V gene TRBV20-1; D is possibly TRBD1 (6 bases). The CDR3 loop spans 15 amino acids. V shed 0 bases and J shed 2 bases, with 13 bases lying between them. Germline values: CDR1 DFQATT, CDR2 SNEGSKA (reference sequence).

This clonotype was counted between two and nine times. The CDR3 protein is CASSYWGLANEQFF. DNA for the CDR3: TGTGCCAGCAGTTACTGGGGACTAGCCAATGAGCAGTTCTTC. The V gene is TRBV6-6, the J gene TRBJ2-1; 9 bases are a match to TRBD2. This CDR3 is 14 amino acids long. J gave up 6 bases and V 1 base, and 1 base lay outside the gene matches. Germline CDR1 MNHNY, CDR2 SVGAGI (reference sequence).

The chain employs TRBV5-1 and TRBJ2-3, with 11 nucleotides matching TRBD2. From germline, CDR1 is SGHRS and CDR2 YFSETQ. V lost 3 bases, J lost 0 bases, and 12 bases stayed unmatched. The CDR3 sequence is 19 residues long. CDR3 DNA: TGCGCCAGCAGCTCCCAACCGGGACTAGCGGTATCTAGCACAGATACGCAGTATTTT. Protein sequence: CASSSQPGLAVSSTDTQYF.

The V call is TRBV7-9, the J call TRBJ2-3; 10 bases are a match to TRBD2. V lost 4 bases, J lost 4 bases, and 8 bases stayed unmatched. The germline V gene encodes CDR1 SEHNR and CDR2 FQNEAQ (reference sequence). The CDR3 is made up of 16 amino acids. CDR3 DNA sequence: TGTGCCAGCAGCTCTTTACTAGCGGGAAGGTCAGATACGCAGTATTTT. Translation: CASSSLLAGRSDTQYF.

In nucleotides, the CDR3 is TGTGCCATCAGGGGGACGGTGAACTATGGCTACACCTTC. Translated, it gives CAIRGTVNYGYTF. The V call is TRBV10-3, the J call TRBJ1-2; the D gene is possibly TRBD1 (5 bases). Germline lookup yields CDR1 ENHRY and CDR2 SYGVKD. Trimming shortened V by 6 bases and J by 2 bases, and 10 bases separated the two germline ends. The CDR3 covers 13 residues.

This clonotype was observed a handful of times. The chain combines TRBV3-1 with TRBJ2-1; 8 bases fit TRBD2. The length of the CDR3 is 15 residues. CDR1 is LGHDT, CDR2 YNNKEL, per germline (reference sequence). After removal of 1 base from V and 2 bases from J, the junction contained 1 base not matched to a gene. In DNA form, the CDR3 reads TGTGCCAGCAGCCAAGCGGGGGGGGCCTACAATGAGCAGTTCTTC. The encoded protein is CASSQAGGAYNEQFF.

The CDR3: CSVERQNTGELFF. The CDR3, as DNA: TGCAGCGTTGAAAGACAGAACACCGGGGAGCTGTTTTTT. The chain recombines TRBV29-1 with TRBJ2-2; D gene uncertain. Per the germline V gene, CDR1 is SQVTM and CDR2 is ANQGSEA. V lost 2 bases to trimming and J lost 1 base, with 5 bases between them. CDR3 size: 13 residues.